This T cell receptor beta chain was profiled in a study of T cell changes during pregnancy in multiple sclerosis. Germline CDR1 is SGDLS and CDR2 is YYNGEE. The ends lost 4 bases at V and 5 bases at J; junction bases unmatched: 8. This CDR3 comprises 14 residues. The method was immunoSEQ multiplex PCR; TCRdb's version includes in-frame clones alone and lacks a portion of them. The data show under 60,000 clones, roughly 92% seen once. This material consisted of CD4+ T cells from peripheral blood mononuclear cells, taken in the second trimester of pregnancy. The sequence was obtained from a female donor in good health, enrolled as a control in a pregnancy study. The chain couples TRBV9 to TRBJ2-5; 7 positions match TRBD1. CDR3 residues: CASSPLDRDETQYF. The CDR3 region has the DNA TGTGCCAGCAGCCCCCTAGACAGGGACGAGACCCAGTACTTC.